This TCR beta chain was obtained from a study of shared clonotypes between healthy human individuals. For the study at large: Per donor, CD8 memory used one plate, CD8 naive used two, CD4 memory used three and CD4 naive used three.

On sorted subsets, replicate PCRs used 200 to 250 ng DNA, or about 33,000 T cell genomes. Produced via immunoSEQ multiplex PCR; TCRdb's table is partial and in-frame only. This table holds 2 million to 2.5 million clones, 85% to 95% found once. On this clone: What it recognizes is unknown.

Trimming at V came to 2 bases and at J to 6 bases, leaving 9 bases not matched to a gene. This CDR3 region has 16 residues. Germline V gene data show CDR1 as SGHAT and CDR2 as FQNNGV. The study's findings and limits: Generation probabilities were higher for clonotypes shared across all four sorted-subset donors than for unshared ones.

This receptor was taken from a young man in good health. Some clones in this sample may be carry-over from other donors' samples. This sequence joins TRBV11-2 and TRBJ2-1; 8 nucleotides align to TRBD2. Material for sequencing was naive CD4+ T cells from PBMCs. Subset of the sample: CD45RA+ positively selected. The CDR3 loop is CASSLLAGSIVNEQFF. DNA of the CDR3: TGTGCCAGCAGCTTATTAGCGGGATCTATCGTCAATGAGCAGTTCTTC.